This TCR beta chain was captured in a study of OX40 agonist ivuxolimab in advanced cancers. Samples were taken at baseline and on day 1 of cycles 4 and 7. This CDR3 region has 13 residues. Trimming cost V 0 bases and J 11 bases, with 13 bases left between them. From germline, CDR1 is MRHNA and CDR2 SNTAGT. Study-level points and caveats: Expanded clones tended on average to be more numerous among CD8+ T cells than CD4+.

Using immunoSEQ multiplex PCR, the repertoire was profiled, and TCRdb retains in-frame clones only, with some absent. The table lists just under 65,000 clones, about 90% of them singletons. A remark on this clone: What it recognizes is unknown.

This specimen consisted of CD4+ or CD8+ T cells sorted from blood, obtained in a trial of the OX40 agonist ivuxolimab. The clonotype was recovered from an adult with an advanced solid tumor such as melanoma, head and neck, liver or kidney cancer. The V gene is TRBV6-4, the J gene TRBJ1-1, with a tentative D call TRBD1 (6 bases). CDR3 nucleotides: TGTGCCAGCAGTGACTCGTCAGGGGTTAGGGCTTTCTTT. Protein sequence: CASSDSSGVRAFF.